This T cell receptor (beta chain) was profiled in a study of T cell changes during pregnancy in multiple sclerosis. Clones were sequenced by immunoSEQ multiplex PCR, and TCRdb holds only the in-frame ones, with some missing. The repertoire holds 60,000 to 75,000 clones, 92% seen once, with around 1.3% in the top ten. V was cut by 4 bases and J by 8 bases, with 18 bases left in between. CDR1 and CDR2 (germline): MGHRA, YSYEKL. This CDR3 comprises 15 residues. Sequenced material: peripheral blood, taken in the second trimester of pregnancy. This sequence joins TRBV4-1 and TRBJ2-1, with D perhaps TRBD2 (6 bases). The clonotype was recovered from a female donor in good health, enrolled as a control in a pregnancy study. This chain's CDR3 is CASSPAGLRDHEQFF. The CDR3 nucleotides read TGCGCCAGCAGCCCGGCGGGACTCCGGGACCATGAGCAGTTCTTC.